Each of the 2 T cell receptor beta chains below was sequenced from the same sample in a study of blood T cell repertoires in COVID-19. Some clones are missing from TCRdb's copy, which holds only in-frame ones; the method was immunoSEQ multiplex PCR. Among a few hundred thousand clones listed, 80% to 85% were seen once. Sequences were obtained from peripheral blood. The receptors come from a woman older than 75 with COVID-19, enrolled during active disease.

The chain couples TRBV7-6 to TRBJ2-7; TRBD1 aligns across 11 bases. The germline gives CDR1 SGHVS, CDR2 FNYEAQ. V trimming: 3 bases; J trimming: 2 bases; junction bases outside the gene matches: 3. The CDR3 consists of 15 residues. CDR3 loop: CASSFGTGGTYEQYF. The DNA for the CDR3 is TGTGCCAGCAGCTTTGGGACAGGGGGTACCTACGAGCAGTACTTC.

This clone was counted a single time. This chain uses TRBV12-3 or TRBV12-4 with TRBJ1-1; D is ambiguous. The length of the CDR3 is 12 residues. Trimming took off 6 bases at V and 7 bases at J, with 12 bases between the two ends. The CDR3 loop reads CASSRSGFEAFF. As DNA, the CDR3 is TGTGCCAGCAGCCGATCGGGTTTTGAAGCTTTCTTT.